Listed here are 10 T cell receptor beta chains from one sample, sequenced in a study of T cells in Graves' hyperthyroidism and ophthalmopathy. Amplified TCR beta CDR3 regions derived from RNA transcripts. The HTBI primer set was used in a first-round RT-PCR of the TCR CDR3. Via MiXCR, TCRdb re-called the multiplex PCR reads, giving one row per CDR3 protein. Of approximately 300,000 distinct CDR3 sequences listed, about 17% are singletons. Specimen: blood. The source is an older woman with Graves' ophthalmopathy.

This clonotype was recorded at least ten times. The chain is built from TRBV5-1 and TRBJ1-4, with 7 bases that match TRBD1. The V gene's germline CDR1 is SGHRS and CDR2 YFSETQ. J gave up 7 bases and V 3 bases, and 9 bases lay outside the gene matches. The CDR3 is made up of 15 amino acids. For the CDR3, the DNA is TGCGCCAGCAGCTCAACCAGCGACAGGGCTGAAAAACTGTTTTTT. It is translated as CASSSTSDRAEKLFF. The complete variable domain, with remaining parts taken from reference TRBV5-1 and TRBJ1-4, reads KAGVTQTPRYLIKTRGQQVTLSCSPISGHRSVSWYQQTPGQGLQFLFEYFSETQRNKGNFPGRFSGRQFSNSRSEMNVSTLELGDSALYLCASSSTSDRAEKLFFGSGTQLSVL.

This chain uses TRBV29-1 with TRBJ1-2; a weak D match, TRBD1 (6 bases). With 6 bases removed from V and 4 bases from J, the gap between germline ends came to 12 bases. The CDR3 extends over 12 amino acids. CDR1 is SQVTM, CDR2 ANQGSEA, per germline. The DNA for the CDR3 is TGCAGCGTGGGAGGACAGCTCTATGGCTACACCTTC. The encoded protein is CSVGGQLYGYTF.

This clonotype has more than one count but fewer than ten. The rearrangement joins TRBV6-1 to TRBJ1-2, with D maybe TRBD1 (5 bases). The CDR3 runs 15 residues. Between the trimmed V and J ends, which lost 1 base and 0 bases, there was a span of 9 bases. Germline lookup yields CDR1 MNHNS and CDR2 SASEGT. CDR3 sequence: CASSEGLGANYGYTF. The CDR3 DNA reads TGTGCCAGCAGTGAAGGTCTGGGGGCTAACTATGGCTACACCTTC.

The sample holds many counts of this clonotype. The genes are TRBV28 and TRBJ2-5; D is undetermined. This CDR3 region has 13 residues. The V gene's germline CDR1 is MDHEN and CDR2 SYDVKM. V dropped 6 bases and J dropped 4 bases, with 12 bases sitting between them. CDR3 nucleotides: TGTGCCAGCAGCTTAGTGGGTCGAGAGACCCAGTACTTC. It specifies CASSLVGRETQYF.

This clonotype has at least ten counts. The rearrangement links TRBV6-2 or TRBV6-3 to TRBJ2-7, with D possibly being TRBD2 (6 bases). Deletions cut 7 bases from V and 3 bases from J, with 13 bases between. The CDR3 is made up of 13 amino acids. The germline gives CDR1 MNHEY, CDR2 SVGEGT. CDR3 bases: TGTGCCAGCACCGCCTTAGCGGACTACGAGCAGTACTTC. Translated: CASTALADYEQYF.

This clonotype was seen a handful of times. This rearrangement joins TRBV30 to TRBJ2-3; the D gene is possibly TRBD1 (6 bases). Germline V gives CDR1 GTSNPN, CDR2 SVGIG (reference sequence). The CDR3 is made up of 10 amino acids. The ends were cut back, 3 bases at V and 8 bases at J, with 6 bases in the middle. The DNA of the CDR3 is TGTGCCTGGAGGGACAGTACGCAGTATTTT. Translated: CAWRDSTQYF.

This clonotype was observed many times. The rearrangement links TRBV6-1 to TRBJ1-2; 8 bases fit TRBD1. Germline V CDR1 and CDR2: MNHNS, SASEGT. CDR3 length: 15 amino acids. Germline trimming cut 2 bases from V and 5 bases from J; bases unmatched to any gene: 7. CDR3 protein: CASSERRQGQYGYTF. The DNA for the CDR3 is TGTGCCAGCAGTGAAAGGCGACAGGGGCAGTATGGCTACACCTTC.

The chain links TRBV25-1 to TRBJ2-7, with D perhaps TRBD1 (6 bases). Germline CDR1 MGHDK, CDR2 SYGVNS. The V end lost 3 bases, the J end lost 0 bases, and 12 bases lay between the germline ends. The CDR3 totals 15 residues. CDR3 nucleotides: TGTGCCAGCAGTGACGACAGGAGGAGCTCCTACGAGCAGTACTTC. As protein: CASSDDRRSSYEQYF.

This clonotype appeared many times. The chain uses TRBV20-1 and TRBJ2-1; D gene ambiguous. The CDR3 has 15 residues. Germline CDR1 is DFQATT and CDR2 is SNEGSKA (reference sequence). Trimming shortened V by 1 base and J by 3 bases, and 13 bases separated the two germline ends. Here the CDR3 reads CSARVGHLVYNEQFF. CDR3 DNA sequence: TGCAGTGCTAGAGTGGGCCATTTAGTCTACAATGAGCAGTTCTTC.

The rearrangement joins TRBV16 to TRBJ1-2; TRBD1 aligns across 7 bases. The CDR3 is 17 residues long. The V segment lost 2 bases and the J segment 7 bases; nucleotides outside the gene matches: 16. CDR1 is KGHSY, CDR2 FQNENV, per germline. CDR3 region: CASSQDPTGTGAGGYTF. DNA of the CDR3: TGTGCCAGCAGCCAAGATCCAACCGGAACAGGGGCTGGTGGCTACACCTTC.